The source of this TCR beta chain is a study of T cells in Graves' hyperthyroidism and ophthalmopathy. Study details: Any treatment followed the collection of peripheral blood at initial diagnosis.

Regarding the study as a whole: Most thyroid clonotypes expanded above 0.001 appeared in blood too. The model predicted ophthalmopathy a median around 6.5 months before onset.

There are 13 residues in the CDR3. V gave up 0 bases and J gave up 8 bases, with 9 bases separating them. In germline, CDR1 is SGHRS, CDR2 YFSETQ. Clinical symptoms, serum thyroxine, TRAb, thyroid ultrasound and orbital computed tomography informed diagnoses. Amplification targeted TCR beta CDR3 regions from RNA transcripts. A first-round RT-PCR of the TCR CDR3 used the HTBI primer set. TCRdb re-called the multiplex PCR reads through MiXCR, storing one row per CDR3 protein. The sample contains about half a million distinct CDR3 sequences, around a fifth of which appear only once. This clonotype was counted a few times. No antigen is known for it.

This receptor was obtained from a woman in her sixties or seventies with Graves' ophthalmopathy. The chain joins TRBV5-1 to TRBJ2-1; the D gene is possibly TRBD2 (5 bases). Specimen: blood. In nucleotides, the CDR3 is TGCGCCAGCAGCTTGGGCTGGGGAGATGAGCAGTTCTTC. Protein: CASSLGWGDEQFF.